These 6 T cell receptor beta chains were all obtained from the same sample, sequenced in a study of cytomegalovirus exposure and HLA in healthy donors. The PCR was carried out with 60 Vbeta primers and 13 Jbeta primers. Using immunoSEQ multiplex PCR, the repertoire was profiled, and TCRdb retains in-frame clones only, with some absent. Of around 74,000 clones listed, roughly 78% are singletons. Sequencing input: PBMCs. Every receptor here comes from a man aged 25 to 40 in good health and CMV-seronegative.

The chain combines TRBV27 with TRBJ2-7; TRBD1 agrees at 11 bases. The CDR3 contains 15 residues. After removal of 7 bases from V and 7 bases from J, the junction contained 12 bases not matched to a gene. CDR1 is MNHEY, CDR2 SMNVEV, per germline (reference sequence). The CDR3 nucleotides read TGTGCCAGCACCTCGGCAGGACAGGGGGCGGGAGAGCAGTACTTC. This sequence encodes CASTSAGQGAGEQYF.

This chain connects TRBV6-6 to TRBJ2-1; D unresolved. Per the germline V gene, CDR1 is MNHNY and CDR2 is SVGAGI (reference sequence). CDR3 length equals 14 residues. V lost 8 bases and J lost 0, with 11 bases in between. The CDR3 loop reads CASQAVSSYNEQFF. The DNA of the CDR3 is TGTGCCAGCCAGGCCGTGAGCTCCTACAATGAGCAGTTCTTC.

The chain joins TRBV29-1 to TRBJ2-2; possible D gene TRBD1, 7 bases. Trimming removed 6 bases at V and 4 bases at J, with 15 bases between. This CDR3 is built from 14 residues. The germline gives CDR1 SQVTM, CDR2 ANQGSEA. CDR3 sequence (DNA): TGCAGCGTGGGGGGACAGAGATCCACCGGGGAGCTGTTTTTT. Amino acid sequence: CSVGGQRSTGELFF.

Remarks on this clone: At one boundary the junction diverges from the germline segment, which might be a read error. The CDR3 sequence is CASSQGNYGYPF. The CDR3 nucleotides read TGCGCCAGCAGTCAGGGGAACTATGGCTACCCCTTC. The chain links TRBV4-3 to TRBJ1-2; D might be TRBD1 (6 bases). Germline CDR1 is LGHNA and CDR2 is YSLEER. The CDR3 spans 12 residues.

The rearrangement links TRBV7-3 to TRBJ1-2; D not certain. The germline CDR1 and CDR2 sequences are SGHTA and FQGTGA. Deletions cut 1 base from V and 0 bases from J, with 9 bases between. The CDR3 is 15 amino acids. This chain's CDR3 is CASSLMSGANYGYTF. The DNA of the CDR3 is TGTGCCAGCAGCTTAATGTCCGGAGCTAACTATGGCTACACCTTC.

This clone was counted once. CDR3 loop: CASSVSRGRETQYF. For the CDR3, the DNA is TGTGCCAGCAGTGTCTCCAGGGGCCGAGAGACCCAGTACTTC. The chain recombines TRBV25-1 with TRBJ2-5; D perhaps matches TRBD1 (6 bases). The CDR3 contains 14 residues. Trimming took 4 bases from V and 4 from J, leaving 13 bases between them. CDR1 MGHDK and CDR2 SYGVNS come from the germline V gene.